This T cell receptor (beta chain) was obtained from a study of blood T cell repertoires in COVID-19. J was trimmed by 4 bases and V by 5 bases; bases with no gene match: 5. The CDR3 has 14 amino acids. Germline V CDR1 and CDR2: MDHEN, SYDVKM. The assay was immunoSEQ multiplex PCR, and TCRdb's table has in-frame clones only and misses some. The table has approximately 70,000 clones, 90% seen once. The chain links TRBV28 to TRBJ1-2, with 9 nucleotides matching TRBD1. The TCR comes from a woman aged 18-35 years with acute or convalescent COVID-19. Specimen: peripheral blood. CDR3 sequence reads: CASSHRDRVYGYTF. The CDR3 nucleotides read TGTGCCAGCAGTCACCGGGACAGGGTCTATGGCTACACCTTC.